These 10 T cell receptor beta chains came from one sample sequenced in a study of blood T cells in healthy people across ages. Together with a sample-barcoded 5' primer, a J-beta primer mix was included in a second PCR lasting about 7 to 12 cycles. TCRdb passed the 5' RACE reads through MiXCR, listing each CDR3 protein once. This table has almost 550,000 distinct CDR3 sequences, less than 25% appearing once. The sample was also reused in another study, on T cells of mothers and their children.

The sequenced sample consisted of blood. These receptor sequences come from a boy aged 5-17 years in good health.

This chain links TRBV11-2 with TRBJ2-1; 9 positions agree with TRBD2. The CDR3 extends over 15 amino acids. The ends lost 6 bases at V and 1 base at J; junction bases unmatched: 4. Looked up from germline, CDR1 is SGHAT and CDR2 is FQNNGV. The chain's CDR3 is CASSPGLASYNEQFF. The CDR3 DNA sequence: TGTGCCAGCAGTCCGGGACTAGCATCCTACAATGAGCAGTTCTTC.

The V call is TRBV2, the J call TRBJ2-3; 8 bases map to TRBD2. This CDR3 spans 18 amino acids. Germline CDR1 SNHLY, CDR2 FYNNEI. V lost 2 bases and J lost 6; bases outside the gene matches: 16. CDR3 DNA: TGTGCCAGCAGTGAAATGGGTCTCGCGGGGGGCTCAACGGATACGCAGTATTTT. Translated: CASSEMGLAGGSTDTQYF.

The chain carries TRBV4-3 and TRBJ1-2; D is ambiguous. CDR1 LGHNA and CDR2 YSLEER come from the germline V gene. The CDR3 contains 13 residues. Trimming pared 1 base from V and 6 bases from J, leaving 9 bases between. The CDR3 sequence is CASSQGRSDGYTF. The CDR3 DNA reads as TGCGCCAGCAGCCAAGGACGGTCGGATGGCTACACCTTC.

This rearrangement joins TRBV6-2 or TRBV6-3 to TRBJ2-1, with D perhaps matching TRBD2 (6 bases). Trimming left V 2 bases short and J 6 bases short, with 11 bases between. The CDR3 spans 14 residues. Germline CDR1 MNHEY, CDR2 SVGEGT. CDR3 bases: TGTGCCAGCAGTTACATAGGAGGGTTCAATGAGCAGTTCTTC. The encoded protein is CASSYIGGFNEQFF.

This sequence joins TRBV7-9 and TRBJ2-1; D call uncertain. The CDR3 has 15 residues. The V end lost 5 bases, the J end lost 4 bases, and 15 bases lay between the germline ends. Germline assignment: CDR1 SEHNR and CDR2 FQNEAQ (reference sequence). The CDR3 sequence is CASSPISRRYNEQFF. Here the CDR3 DNA reads TGTGCCAGCAGCCCCATTTCGCGAAGATACAATGAGCAGTTCTTC.

This clonotype was seen more than once but under ten times. This sequence joins TRBV28 and TRBJ1-1, with a weak D call TRBD1 (5 bases). The V and J ends lost 7 bases and 6 bases respectively, with 18 bases between them. Germline values: CDR1 MDHEN, CDR2 SYDVKM. The CDR3 is 14 residues long. In DNA, the CDR3 is TGTGCCAGCACCTCACGGGCGACAGCGTCTGAAGCTTTCTTT. Translating gives CASTSRATASEAFF.

The table lists this clonotype with a few counts. The chain employs TRBV2 and TRBJ2-1; 14 bases are shared with TRBD2. The V gene's germline CDR1 is SNHLY and CDR2 FYNNEI. Trimming took 6 bases from V and 3 from J; bases not matched to a gene: 4. The length of the CDR3 is 16 residues. Here the CDR3 DNA reads TGTGCCAGCAGAGGGGGACTAGCGGGAGTCTACAATGAGCAGTTCTTC. The encoded protein is CASRGGLAGVYNEQFF.

This clonotype was recorded a few times. The chain employs TRBV28 and TRBJ2-1; D might be TRBD1 (6 bases). The CDR3 has 15 amino acids. The V end was cut by 6 bases, the J end by 0 bases, with 12 bases between. CDR1 MDHEN and CDR2 SYDVKM come from the germline V gene. In DNA form, the CDR3 reads TGTGCCAGCAGGTTGGAAGGGGGCTCCTACAATGAGCAGTTCTTC. Protein sequence: CASRLEGGSYNEQFF.

The chain links TRBV11-2 to TRBJ2-3; D is perhaps TRBD2 (5 bases). The CDR3 runs to 12 residues. Germline CDR1 SGHAT, CDR2 FQNNGV. The CDR3 DNA follows: TGTATCGCCGGGGATGATACAGATACGCAGTATTTT. This gives the protein CIAGDDTDTQYF.

The sample holds a few counts of this clonotype. The rearrangement uses TRBV12-3 or TRBV12-4 and TRBJ2-1, with D possibly TRBD2 on 7 matching bases. Trimming took off 10 bases at V and 0 bases at J, with 22 bases between the two ends. The CDR3 runs to 17 residues. DNA for the CDR3: TGTGCCATTATAAAGGCGGGGGCTACTAGCTCCTACAATGAGCAGTTCTTC. This translates into CAIIKAGATSSYNEQFF.